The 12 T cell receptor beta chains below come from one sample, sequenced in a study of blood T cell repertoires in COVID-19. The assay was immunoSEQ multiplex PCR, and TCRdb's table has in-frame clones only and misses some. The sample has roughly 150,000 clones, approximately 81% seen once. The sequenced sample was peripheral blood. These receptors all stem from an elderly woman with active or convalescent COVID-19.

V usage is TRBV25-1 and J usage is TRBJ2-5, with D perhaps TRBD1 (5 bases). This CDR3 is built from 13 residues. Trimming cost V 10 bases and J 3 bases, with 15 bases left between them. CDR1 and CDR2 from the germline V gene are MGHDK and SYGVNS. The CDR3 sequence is CATETAGKETQYF. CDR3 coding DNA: TGTGCCACCGAGACCGCAGGGAAAGAGACCCAGTACTTC.

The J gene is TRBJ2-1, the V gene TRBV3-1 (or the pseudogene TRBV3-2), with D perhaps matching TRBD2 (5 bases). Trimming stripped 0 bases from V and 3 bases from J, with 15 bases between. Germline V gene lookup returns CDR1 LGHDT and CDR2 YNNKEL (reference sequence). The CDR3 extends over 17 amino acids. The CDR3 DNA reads TGTGCCAGCAGCCAAGATGGTGTAGCGTCAAACTACAATGAGCAGTTCTTC. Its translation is CASSQDGVASNYNEQFF.

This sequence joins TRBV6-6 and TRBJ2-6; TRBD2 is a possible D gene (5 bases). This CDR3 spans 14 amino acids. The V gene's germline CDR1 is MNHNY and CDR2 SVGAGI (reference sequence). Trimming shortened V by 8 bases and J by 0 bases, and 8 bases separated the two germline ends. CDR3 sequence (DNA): TGTGCCAGCCTGGAGGACTCTGGGGCCAACGTCCTGACTTTC. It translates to CASLEDSGANVLTF.

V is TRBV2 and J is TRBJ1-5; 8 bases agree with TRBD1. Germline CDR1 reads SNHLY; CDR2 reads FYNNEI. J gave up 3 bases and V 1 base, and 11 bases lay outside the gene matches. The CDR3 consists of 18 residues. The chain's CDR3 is CASSEGPDRVKDNQPQHF. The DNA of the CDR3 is TGTGCCAGCAGTGAAGGCCCGGACAGGGTGAAAGACAATCAGCCCCAGCATTTT.

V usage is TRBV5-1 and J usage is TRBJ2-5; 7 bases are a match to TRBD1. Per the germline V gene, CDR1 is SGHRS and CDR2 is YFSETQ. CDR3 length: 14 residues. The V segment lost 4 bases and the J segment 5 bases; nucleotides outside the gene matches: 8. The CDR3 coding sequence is TGCGCCAGCAGCCTTCAAACAGGGGAGGAGACCCAGTACTTC. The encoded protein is CASSLQTGEETQYF. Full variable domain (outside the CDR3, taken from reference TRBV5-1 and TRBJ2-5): KAGVTQTPRYLIKTRGQQVTLSCSPISGHRSVSWYQQTPGQGLQFLFEYFSETQRNKGNFPGRFSGRQFSNSRSEMNVSTLELGDSALYLCASSLQTGEETQYFGPGTRLLVL.

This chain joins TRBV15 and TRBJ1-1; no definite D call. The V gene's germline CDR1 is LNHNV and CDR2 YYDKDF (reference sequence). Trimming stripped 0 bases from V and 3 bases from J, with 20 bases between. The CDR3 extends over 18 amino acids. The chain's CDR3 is CATSREGRGYRMHTEAFF. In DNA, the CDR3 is TGTGCCACCAGCAGAGAAGGGAGAGGTTATCGGATGCACACTGAAGCTTTCTTT.

Written as DNA, the CDR3 is TGTGCCAGCAGCCTTTATCGGACTAGCCGGGGCTACAATGAGCAGTTCTTC. Protein: CASSLYRTSRGYNEQFF. The chain employs TRBV14 and TRBJ2-1, with TRBD2 matching 8 bases. Germline V CDR1 and CDR2: SGHDN, FVKESK. After removal of 4 bases from V and 3 bases from J, the junction contained 11 bases not matched to a gene. The CDR3 is made up of 17 amino acids.

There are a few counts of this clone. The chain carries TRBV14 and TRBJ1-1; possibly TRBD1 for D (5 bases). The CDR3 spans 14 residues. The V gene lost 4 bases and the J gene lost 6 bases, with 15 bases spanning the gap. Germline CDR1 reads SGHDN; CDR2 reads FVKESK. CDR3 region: CASSPLGGVAEAFF. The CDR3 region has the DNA TGTGCCAGCAGCCCCCTCGGGGGGGTGGCTGAAGCTTTCTTT.

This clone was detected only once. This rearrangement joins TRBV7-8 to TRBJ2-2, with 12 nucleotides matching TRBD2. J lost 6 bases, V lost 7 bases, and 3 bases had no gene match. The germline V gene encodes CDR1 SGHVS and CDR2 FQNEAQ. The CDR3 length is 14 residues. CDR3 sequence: CASKLAGGAGELFF. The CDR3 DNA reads TGTGCCAGCAAACTAGCGGGGGGCGCCGGGGAGCTGTTTTTT.

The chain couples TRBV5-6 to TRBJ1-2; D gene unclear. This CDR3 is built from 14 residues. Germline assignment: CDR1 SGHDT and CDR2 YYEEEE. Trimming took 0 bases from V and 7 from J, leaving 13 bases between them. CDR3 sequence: CASSLGQVSFGYTF. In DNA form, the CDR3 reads TGTGCCAGCAGCTTGGGCCAGGTCAGCTTTGGCTACACCTTC.

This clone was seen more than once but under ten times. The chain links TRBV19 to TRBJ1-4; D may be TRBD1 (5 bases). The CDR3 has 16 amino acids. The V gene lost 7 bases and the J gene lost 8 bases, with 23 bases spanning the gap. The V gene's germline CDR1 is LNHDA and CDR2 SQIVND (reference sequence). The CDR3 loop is CASTPLGATRREKLFF. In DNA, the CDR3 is TGTGCCAGTACCCCCCTAGGGGCCACCCGTCGCGAAAAACTGTTTTTT.

DNA of the CDR3: TGTGCCAGACAGGGGCCTACGGAGCAGTACTTC. Its protein is CARQGPTEQYF. This chain connects TRBV2 to TRBJ2-7; the match to TRBD1 covers 7 bases. The CDR3 consists of 11 residues. Per the germline V gene, CDR1 is SNHLY and CDR2 is FYNNEI. Unmatched junction bases numbered 6, after V lost 9 bases and J lost 7 bases.